This TCR beta chain was sequenced in a study of blood T cell repertoires in COVID-19. The wider study: Spain, Italy and the United States supplied samples that represented acute and convalescent COVID-19.

The repertoire was sequenced with immunoSEQ multiplex PCR; TCRdb's copy has only in-frame clones and lacks some. The repertoire has over 70,000 clones, roughly 79% of them found once; the top ten carry around 9.4%. This receptor was obtained from a woman older than 75 with acute or convalescent COVID-19. The sequencing input was peripheral blood.

The CDR3 sequence: CASSQDPAASGPAGTDTQYF. In DNA form, the CDR3 reads TGCGCCAGCAGCCAAGATCCCGCGGCTAGCGGGCCCGCGGGCACAGATACGCAGTATTTT. This chain uses TRBV4-3 with TRBJ2-3, with 8 bases that match TRBD2. CDR3 length: 20 amino acids. Trimming at V came to 0 bases and at J to 1 base, leaving 15 bases not matched to a gene. Germline-derived CDR1 and CDR2 are LGHNA and YSLEER.